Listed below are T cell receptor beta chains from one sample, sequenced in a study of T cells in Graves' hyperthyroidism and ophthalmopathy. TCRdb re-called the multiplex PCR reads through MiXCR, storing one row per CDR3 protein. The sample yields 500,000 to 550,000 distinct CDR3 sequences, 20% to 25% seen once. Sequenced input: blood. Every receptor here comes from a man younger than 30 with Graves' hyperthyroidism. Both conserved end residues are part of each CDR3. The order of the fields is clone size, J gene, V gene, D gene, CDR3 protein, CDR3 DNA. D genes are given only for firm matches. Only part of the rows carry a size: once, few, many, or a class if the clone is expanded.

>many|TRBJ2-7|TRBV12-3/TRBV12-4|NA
CASSLQGTGIYEQYF
TGTGCCAGCAGCCTCCAGGGGACGGGAATCTACGAGCAGTACTTC
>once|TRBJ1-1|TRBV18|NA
CASDSGAMNTEAFF
TGTGCCAGCGACTCAGGGGCTATGAACACTGAAGCTTTCTTT
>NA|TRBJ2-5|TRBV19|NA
CASSISQETQYF
TGTGCCAGTAGTATCAGCCAAGAGACCCAGTACTTC
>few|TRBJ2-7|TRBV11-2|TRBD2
CASSLRTSGGATYEQYF
TGTGCCAGCAGCCTCAGGACTAGCGGGGGGGCAACCTACGAGCAGTACTTC
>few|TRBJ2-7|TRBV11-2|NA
CASSLVLRHYEQYF
TGTGCCAGCAGCTTAGTGTTACGCCACTACGAGCAGTACTTC
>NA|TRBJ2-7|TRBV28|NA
CASSSSEGSGYEQYF
TGTGCCAGCAGTTCCTCTGAAGGGTCGGGCTACGAGCAGTACTTC
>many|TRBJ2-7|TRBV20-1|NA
CSAPGHSSYEQYF
TGCAGTGCCCCGGGACACAGCTCCTACGAGCAGTACTTC
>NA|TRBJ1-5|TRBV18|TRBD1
CASSPSGQGIDQPQHF
TGTGCCAGCTCACCATCGGGACAGGGGATAGATCAGCCCCAGCATTTT
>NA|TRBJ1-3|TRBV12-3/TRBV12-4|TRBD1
CASRRPGTGTGNTTYF
TGTGCCAGCAGGAGACCCGGGACAGGGACTGGAAACACCACATATTTT
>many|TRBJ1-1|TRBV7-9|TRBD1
CASSHTGEGKDTEAFF
TGTGCCAGCAGCCACACAGGGGAGGGAAAGGACACTGAAGCTTTCTTT
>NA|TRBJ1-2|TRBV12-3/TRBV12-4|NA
CASSLHGYTF
TGTGCCAGCAGTTTGCATGGCTACACCTTC